The 2 T cell receptor beta chains in this list originate from one sample, sequenced in a study of neoadjuvant anti-PD-1 for oral cavity cancer. Generated by immunoSEQ multiplex PCR, the TCRdb table keeps only in-frame clones and is missing some. The table lists approximately 7,100 clones, around 70% of them singletons. The sequences come from PBMCs, collected before nivolumab (anti-PD-1) treatment. The receptor source for this set is a person between 40 and 79 years old with oral cavity squamous cell carcinoma.

The chain employs TRBV2 and TRBJ1-2; no reliable D call. The V gene lost 5 bases and the J gene lost 1 base, with 17 bases spanning the gap. This CDR3 is built from 16 residues. Per germline, CDR1 SNHLY and CDR2 FYNNEI. In DNA form, the CDR3 reads TGTGCCAGCAGTTCCCCCTCAAAGGGCCTTAACTATGGCTACACCTTC. This gives the protein CASSSPSKGLNYGYTF.

The chain employs TRBV6-1 and TRBJ1-2; 7 bases line up with TRBD1. V trimming: 2 bases; J trimming: 7 bases; junction bases outside the gene matches: 7. The CDR3 is 14 amino acids. CDR1 MNHNS and CDR2 SASEGT come from the germline V gene. CDR3: CASSETGRGTGYTF. The CDR3 DNA is TGTGCCAGCAGTGAAACGGGCAGGGGGACTGGCTACACCTTC.